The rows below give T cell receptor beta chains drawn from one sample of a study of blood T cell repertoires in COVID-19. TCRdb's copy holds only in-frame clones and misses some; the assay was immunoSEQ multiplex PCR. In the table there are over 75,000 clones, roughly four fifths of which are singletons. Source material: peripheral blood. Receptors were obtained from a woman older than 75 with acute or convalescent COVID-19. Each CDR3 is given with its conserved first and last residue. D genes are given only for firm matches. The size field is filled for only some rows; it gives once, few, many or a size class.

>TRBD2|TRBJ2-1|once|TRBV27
CASSLRFEGGGLATYNEQFF
TGTGCCAGCAGTTTGAGATTTGAGGGGGGGGGACTAGCCACCTACAATGAGCAGTTCTTC
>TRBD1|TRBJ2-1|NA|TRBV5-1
CATYRDRVNNEQFF
TGCGCCACCTACCGGGACAGGGTAAACAATGAGCAGTTCTTC
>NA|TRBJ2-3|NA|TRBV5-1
CASSLEDSGTQYF
TGCGCCAGCAGCTTGGAGGACTCTGGTACGCAGTATTTT
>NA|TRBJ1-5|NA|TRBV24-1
CASSSGRGNQPQHF
TGTGCCTCCTCCTCTGGCAGGGGAAATCAGCCCCAGCATTTT
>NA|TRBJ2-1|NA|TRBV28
CASSRQGYEQFF
TGTGCCAGCAGTCGTCAGGGCTATGAGCAGTTCTTC
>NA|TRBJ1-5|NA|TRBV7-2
CASSLGGRPQHF
TGTGCCAGCAGCTTAGGAGGGCGGCCCCAGCATTTT
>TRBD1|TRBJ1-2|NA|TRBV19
CASSRTGGNYGYTF
TGTGCCAGTAGCCGGACAGGGGGAAACTATGGCTACACCTTC
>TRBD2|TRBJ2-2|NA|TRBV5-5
CASSRTSGAQTNTGELFF
TGTGCCAGCAGCCGGACTAGCGGGGCCCAAACCAACACCGGGGAGCTGTTTTTT
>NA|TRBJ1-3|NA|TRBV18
CASSPLEGTGNTIYF
TGTGCCAGCTCACCACTGGAGGGAACTGGAAACACCATATATTTT
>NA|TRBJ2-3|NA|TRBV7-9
CASRESGNTDTQYF
TGTGCCAGCCGGGAGAGCGGCAACACAGATACGCAGTATTTT
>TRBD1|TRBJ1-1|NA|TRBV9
CASSAGTGPNTEAFF
TGTGCCAGCAGCGCCGGGACAGGCCCGAACACTGAAGCTTTCTTT
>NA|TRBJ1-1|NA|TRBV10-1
CASSAQGSAFF
TGCGCCAGCAGTGCCCAGGGATCGGCTTTCTTT
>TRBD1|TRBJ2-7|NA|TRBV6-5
CASTLETGYGEQYF
TGTGCCAGCACCCTAGAGACAGGGTATGGCGAGCAGTACTTC
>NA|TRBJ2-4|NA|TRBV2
CASTPENIQYF
TGTGCCAGCACCCCCGAAAACATTCAGTACTTC
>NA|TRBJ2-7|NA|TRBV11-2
CASSLNSLSYEQYF
TGTGCCAGCAGCCTAAACAGCCTCTCCTACGAGCAGTACTTC
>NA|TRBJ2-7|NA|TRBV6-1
CASSEAQGGVPYEQYF
TGTGCCAGCAGTGAAGCCCAAGGGGGGGTCCCCTACGAGCAGTACTTC
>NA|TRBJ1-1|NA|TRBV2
CASRQGGARTEAFF
TGTGCCAGCAGACAGGGAGGGGCGAGGACTGAAGCTTTCTTT
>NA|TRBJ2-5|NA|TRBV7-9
CASSISDGSSRGSRETQYF
TGTGCCAGCAGCATATCGGACGGATCTAGCCGGGGGTCAAGGGAGACCCAGTACTTC
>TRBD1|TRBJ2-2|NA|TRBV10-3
CAIKREAAGGPGELFF
TGTGCCATCAAGAGGGAGGCGGCAGGGGGCCCCGGGGAGCTGTTTTTT
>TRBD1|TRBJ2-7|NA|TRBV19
CASSALPGTDYEQYF
TGTGCCAGTAGTGCGTTACCCGGGACAGACTACGAGCAGTACTTC
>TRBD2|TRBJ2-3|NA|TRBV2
CASRTSGGRNTDTQYF
TGTGCCAGCAGGACTAGCGGGGGGCGGAACACAGATACGCAGTATTTT
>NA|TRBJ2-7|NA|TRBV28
CASSFLLQASTYEQYF
TGTGCCAGCAGTTTCCTCCTACAGGCATCAACCTACGAGCAGTACTTC
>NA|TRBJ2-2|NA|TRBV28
CASSEFRGGLNTGELFF
TGTGCCAGCAGTGAGTTTCGTGGAGGTCTAAACACCGGGGAGCTGTTTTTT
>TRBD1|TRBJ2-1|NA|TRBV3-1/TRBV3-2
CASSLGQGNVEQFF
TGTGCCAGCAGCCTCGGACAGGGGAATGTGGAGCAGTTCTTC
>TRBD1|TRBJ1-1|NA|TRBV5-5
CASSLAGQGGAEAFF
TGTGCCAGCAGCTTGGCGGGACAGGGGGGCGCTGAAGCTTTCTTT
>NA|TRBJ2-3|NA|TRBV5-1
CASSLGQSTDTQYF
TGCGCCAGCAGCTTGGGGCAGAGCACAGATACGCAGTATTTT
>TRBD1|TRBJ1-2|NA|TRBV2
CASKQGADGYTF
TGTGCCAGCAAACAGGGGGCGGATGGCTACACCTTC
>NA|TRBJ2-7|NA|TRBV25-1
CASSRLASTYEQYF
TGTGCCAGCAGCCGCCTCGCATCTACCTACGAGCAGTACTTC
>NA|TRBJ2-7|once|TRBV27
CASSLVSGREQYF
TGTGCCAGCAGTTTAGTATCAGGGCGGGAGCAGTACTTC
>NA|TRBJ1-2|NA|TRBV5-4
CASSPRQGNYGYTF
TGTGCCAGCAGCCCCAGGCAGGGTAACTATGGCTACACCTTC
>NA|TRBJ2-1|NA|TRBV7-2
CASSPRLTARRGNEQFF
TGTGCCAGCAGCCCACGGCTGACGGCTAGAAGGGGAAATGAGCAGTTCTTC
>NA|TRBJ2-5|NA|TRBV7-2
CASSLPSGTQETQYF
TGTGCCAGCAGCTTACCCTCAGGAACTCAAGAGACCCAGTACTTC
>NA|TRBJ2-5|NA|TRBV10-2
CASSGAGGETQYF
TGCGCCAGCAGTGGGGCAGGCGGGGAGACCCAGTACTTC
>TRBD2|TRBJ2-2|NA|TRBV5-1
CASSLSSGRTGELFF
TGCGCCAGCAGCCTATCTAGCGGGAGGACCGGGGAGCTGTTTTTT
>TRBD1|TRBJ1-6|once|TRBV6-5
CASSYAGQLNSPLHF
TGTGCCAGCAGTTACGCGGGACAGCTCAATTCACCCCTCCACTTT
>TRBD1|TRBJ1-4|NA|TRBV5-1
CASRRTGATNEKLFF
TGCGCCAGCAGGAGGACAGGGGCCACTAATGAAAAACTGTTTTTT
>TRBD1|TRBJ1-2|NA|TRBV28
CASTRPGQLNYGYTF
TGTGCCAGCACCCGCCCGGGACAGCTTAACTATGGCTACACCTTC
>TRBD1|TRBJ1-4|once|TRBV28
CASSLGTGGREKLFF
TGTGCCAGCAGTTTGGGGACAGGAGGCCGTGAAAAACTGTTTTTT
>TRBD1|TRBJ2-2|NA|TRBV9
CASSVAGQGVGELFF
TGTGCCAGCAGCGTAGCGGGACAGGGGGTCGGGGAGCTGTTTTTT
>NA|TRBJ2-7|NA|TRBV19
CASSIGDSAEQYF
TGTGCCAGTAGTATAGGTGATAGCGCCGAGCAGTACTTC
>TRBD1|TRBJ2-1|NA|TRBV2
CASSGKGQGAPSGGSYNEQFF
TGTGCCAGCAGTGGAAAGGGACAGGGGGCCCCCAGCGGGGGATCCTACAATGAGCAGTTCTTC
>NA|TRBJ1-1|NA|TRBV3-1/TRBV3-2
CASSFRSSNTEAFF
TGTGCCAGCAGCTTCAGGTCTTCGAACACTGAAGCTTTCTTT
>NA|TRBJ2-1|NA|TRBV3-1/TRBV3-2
CASSQATGEQFF
TGTGCCAGCAGCCAAGCTACAGGGGAGCAGTTCTTC